This is a list of T cell receptor beta chains from one sample in a study of response to subunit inactivated influenza vaccine. In TCRdb, the RT-PCR reads were re-called with MiXCR into one record per CDR3 protein. The repertoire holds 700,000 to 900,000 distinct CDR3 sequences, over 20% seen once, with 10% to 13% in the top ten. The specimen comprised PBMCs from blood, sampled more than 4 days after vaccination. These receptors were taken from a man in his fifties who received an inactivated influenza vaccine. CDR3s include the opening cysteine and the closing phenylalanine or tryptophan. The order of the fields is J gene, D gene, V gene, clone size, CDR3 DNA, CDR3 protein. D genes are given only for firm matches. The listing skips clone size in some rows; elsewhere it reads once, few, many or a size class.

j_call: TRBJ2-1
d_call: -
v_call: TRBV7-9
clone_size: once
cdr3_nt: TGTGCCAGCAGCCCCCTCCTCCGACAGGGAGGGCAGTTCTTC
cdr3_aa: CASSPLLRQGGQFF

j_call: TRBJ2-7
d_call: TRBD1
v_call: TRBV20-1
clone_size: -
cdr3_nt: TGCAGTGCTAACGACAGGGTGAGGGAGCAGTACTTC
cdr3_aa: CSANDRVREQYF

j_call: TRBJ2-2
d_call: TRBD1
v_call: TRBV7-2
clone_size: many
cdr3_nt: TGTGCCAGCAGCTCGAGGACAGGGGCAGACGGGGAGCTGTTTTTT
cdr3_aa: CASSSRTGADGELFF

j_call: TRBJ2-2
d_call: TRBD2
v_call: TRBV7-2
clone_size: few
cdr3_nt: TGTGCCAGCAGCTCTCTAGCGGGAGGACCTACCGGGGAGCTGTTTTTT
cdr3_aa: CASSSLAGGPTGELFF

j_call: TRBJ2-2
d_call: TRBD1
v_call: TRBV27
clone_size: -
cdr3_nt: TGTGCCAGCAGTTTATCTGACAGGGTGAACACCGGGGAGCTGTTTTTT
cdr3_aa: CASSLSDRVNTGELFF

j_call: TRBJ2-1
d_call: TRBD2
v_call: TRBV12-3/TRBV12-4
clone_size: -
cdr3_nt: TGTGCCAGCAGTTTAGTTGTGGCTAGCGGGGTAGAAGAGCAGTTCTTC
cdr3_aa: CASSLVVASGVEEQFF

j_call: TRBJ1-1
d_call: -
v_call: TRBV12-5
clone_size: few
cdr3_nt: TGTGCTAGTGGTTTTCCGGATGGGAACACTGAAGCTTTCTTT
cdr3_aa: CASGFPDGNTEAFF

j_call: TRBJ2-5
d_call: -
v_call: TRBV6-2/TRBV6-3
clone_size: -
cdr3_nt: TGTGCCAGCAGTTATCGGGAGATAGAGACCCAGTACTTC
cdr3_aa: CASSYREIETQYF

j_call: TRBJ2-7
d_call: TRBD1
v_call: TRBV27
clone_size: few
cdr3_nt: TGTGCCAGCAGCGCCGGGACAGGGAATAACGAGCAGTACTTC
cdr3_aa: CASSAGTGNNEQYF

j_call: TRBJ2-1
d_call: -
v_call: TRBV10-3
clone_size: few
cdr3_nt: TGTGCCATCAGTGCGGACAGTCGGTACAATGAGCAGTTCTTC
cdr3_aa: CAISADSRYNEQFF

j_call: TRBJ2-7
d_call: -
v_call: TRBV7-9
clone_size: -
cdr3_nt: TGTGCCAGCAGCTTGATCTTTCGATTTTCGACCTACGAGCAGTACTTC
cdr3_aa: CASSLIFRFSTYEQYF

j_call: TRBJ2-3
d_call: -
v_call: TRBV7-2
clone_size: -
cdr3_nt: TGTGCCAGCAGCCTACAGGGCTTGCTTACAGATACGCAGTATTTT
cdr3_aa: CASSLQGLLTDTQYF

j_call: TRBJ2-2
d_call: TRBD1
v_call: TRBV4-1
clone_size: few
cdr3_nt: TGCGCCAGCAGCCGGACAGGGGGCGGGCTGTTTTTT
cdr3_aa: CASSRTGGGLFF

j_call: TRBJ2-1
d_call: TRBD2
v_call: TRBV7-3
clone_size: -
cdr3_nt: TGTGCCAGCAGCTTATCGGGACTAGCGGATTACAGCTCCTACAATGAGCAGTTCTTC
cdr3_aa: CASSLSGLADYSSYNEQFF

j_call: TRBJ2-1
d_call: TRBD2
v_call: TRBV5-1
clone_size: -
cdr3_nt: TGCGCCAGCAGCTTGGAGGTCAGCGGGGGCAATGAGCAGTTCTTC
cdr3_aa: CASSLEVSGGNEQFF

j_call: TRBJ2-3
d_call: TRBD1
v_call: TRBV7-6
clone_size: few
cdr3_nt: TGTGCCAGCAGCTTAACTAAGGGACAGGGTAGCACAGATACGCAGTATTTT
cdr3_aa: CASSLTKGQGSTDTQYF

j_call: TRBJ2-7
d_call: TRBD2
v_call: TRBV5-1
clone_size: -
cdr3_nt: TGCGCCAGCAGCTACGGACTAGCGGAGACCTACGAGCAGTACTTC
cdr3_aa: CASSYGLAETYEQYF

j_call: TRBJ2-3
d_call: -
v_call: TRBV7-6
clone_size: few
cdr3_nt: TGTGCCAGCAGATCGTACTCGGGCGTGGGAGATACGCAGTATTTT
cdr3_aa: CASRSYSGVGDTQYF

j_call: TRBJ2-7
d_call: TRBD2
v_call: TRBV9
clone_size: once
cdr3_nt: TGTGCCAGCAGCGTAGACGGGAGGCCCTACGAGCAGTACTTC
cdr3_aa: CASSVDGRPYEQYF

j_call: TRBJ1-2
d_call: TRBD1
v_call: TRBV4-3
clone_size: -
cdr3_nt: TGCGCCAGCAGCCGCACCCGACAGGGAAACTATGGCTACACCTTC
cdr3_aa: CASSRTRQGNYGYTF

j_call: TRBJ1-4
d_call: -
v_call: TRBV12-3/TRBV12-4
clone_size: -
cdr3_nt: TGTGCCAGCAGGGGTCTATGGGGCGCAGGTTCGGAACTGTTTTTT
cdr3_aa: CASRGLWGAGSELFF

j_call: TRBJ1-2
d_call: TRBD1
v_call: TRBV7-8
clone_size: few
cdr3_nt: TGTGCCAGCAGCTGGAGGGACAGCCCGGGAGCAGGCTACACCTTC
cdr3_aa: CASSWRDSPGAGYTF

j_call: TRBJ2-1
d_call: -
v_call: TRBV20-1
clone_size: few
cdr3_nt: TGCAGTGCTAGGCGGAGCATAAACAATGAGCAGTTCTTC
cdr3_aa: CSARRSINNEQFF

j_call: TRBJ2-5
d_call: -
v_call: TRBV20-1
clone_size: -
cdr3_nt: TGCAGTGCTAAAACCCTTGGGGGCCAAGAGACCCAGTACTTC
cdr3_aa: CSAKTLGGQETQYF

j_call: TRBJ2-7
d_call: TRBD2
v_call: TRBV20-1
clone_size: few
cdr3_nt: TGCAGTGCTAGAGATCTGGCGGGAGGGCCTCGCGAGCAGTACTTC
cdr3_aa: CSARDLAGGPREQYF

j_call: TRBJ2-3
d_call: -
v_call: TRBV5-1
clone_size: -
cdr3_nt: TGCGCCAGCAGCTTGGAGGGACAAGGGGAAGTAGATACGCAGTATTTT
cdr3_aa: CASSLEGQGEVDTQYF

j_call: TRBJ2-1
d_call: TRBD2
v_call: TRBV24-1
clone_size: few
cdr3_nt: TGTGCCACCAGTGAGCCCCGAGGAGCGGGAGGGCCCTTTGAGCAGTTCTTC
cdr3_aa: CATSEPRGAGGPFEQFF

j_call: TRBJ2-1
d_call: -
v_call: TRBV29-1
clone_size: many
cdr3_nt: TGCAGCGTTGTCGGTTCGGTCGATGAGCAGTTCTTC
cdr3_aa: CSVVGSVDEQFF

j_call: TRBJ2-7
d_call: -
v_call: TRBV21-1
clone_size: -
cdr3_nt: TGTGCCAGCAGCAATGGGGACAGGGGCTACGAGCAGTACTTC
cdr3_aa: CASSNGDRGYEQYF

j_call: TRBJ2-7
d_call: -
v_call: TRBV20-1
clone_size: few
cdr3_nt: TGCAGTGCCTTAGCAGGCGAGCAGTACTTC
cdr3_aa: CSALAGEQYF

j_call: TRBJ2-2
d_call: -
v_call: TRBV4-3
clone_size: few
cdr3_nt: TGCGCCAGCAGCCAAGATATCACGCGGGTTACTTTCACCGGGGAGCTGTTTTTT
cdr3_aa: CASSQDITRVTFTGELFF

j_call: TRBJ2-1
d_call: TRBD1
v_call: TRBV9
clone_size: -
cdr3_nt: TGTGCCAGCAGCCATGGGGGACAGGGGGCGTTGAATGAGCAGTTCTTC
cdr3_aa: CASSHGGQGALNEQFF

j_call: TRBJ2-7
d_call: -
v_call: TRBV29-1
clone_size: -
cdr3_nt: TGCAGCGTCAAAGGTCAGGTGTCCTACGAGCAGTACTTC
cdr3_aa: CSVKGQVSYEQYF

j_call: TRBJ2-3
d_call: -
v_call: TRBV20-1
clone_size: -
cdr3_nt: TGCAGTGCTAGAGATCCGGGGCTTGGAGATACGCAGTATTTT
cdr3_aa: CSARDPGLGDTQYF

j_call: TRBJ1-1
d_call: -
v_call: TRBV20-1
clone_size: few
cdr3_nt: TGCAGTGCTAGGGGGGGGGAGGTTCGAGCTTTCTTT
cdr3_aa: CSARGGEVRAFF

j_call: TRBJ1-2
d_call: -
v_call: TRBV20-1
clone_size: -
cdr3_nt: TGCAGTGCTAGAGACACACTGCTGAGGGGCTACACCTTC
cdr3_aa: CSARDTLLRGYTF

j_call: TRBJ1-6
d_call: -
v_call: TRBV7-8
clone_size: few
cdr3_nt: TGTGCCAGCAGCCCGAACAGGGTTTCACCCCTCCACTTT
cdr3_aa: CASSPNRVSPLHF

j_call: TRBJ2-5
d_call: -
v_call: TRBV4-3
clone_size: few
cdr3_nt: TGCGCCAGCAGCCAAGGTGATCTCCCAGAGACCCAGTACTTC
cdr3_aa: CASSQGDLPETQYF

j_call: TRBJ2-5
d_call: TRBD2
v_call: TRBV20-1
clone_size: -
cdr3_nt: TGCAGTGCTCTCAGCGGGGGGGGAGAGACCCAGTACTTC
cdr3_aa: CSALSGGGETQYF

j_call: TRBJ1-5
d_call: -
v_call: TRBV28
clone_size: -
cdr3_nt: TGTGCCAGCAGTCCTACATTGTATCAGCCCCAGCATTTT
cdr3_aa: CASSPTLYQPQHF

j_call: TRBJ2-1
d_call: -
v_call: TRBV14
clone_size: -
cdr3_nt: TGTGCCAGCAGCCAAGAACGCCCTAGCCGCCCGCAGTCAAATGAGCAGTTCTTC
cdr3_aa: CASSQERPSRPQSNEQFF

j_call: TRBJ1-2
d_call: -
v_call: TRBV6-2/TRBV6-3
clone_size: -
cdr3_nt: TGTGCCAGCAGTAACGGACAGCAAGGCTACACCTTC
cdr3_aa: CASSNGQQGYTF